These 7 T cell receptor beta chains were all obtained from the same sample, sequenced in a study of T cell repertoires in cytomegalovirus infection. TCRdb re-analysed the reads in MiXCR, keeping a single row per CDR3 protein. The repertoire holds some 450,000 distinct CDR3 sequences, with approximately 31% as singletons. The source material was PBMCs. These receptors were obtained from a human donor in good health (CMV status not recorded). Some clones in this sample may be carry-over from other donors' samples.

The genes are TRBV6-2 or TRBV6-3 and TRBJ1-4; 9 positions agree with TRBD1. Germline V gene sequence: CDR1 MNHEY, CDR2 SVGEGT. The CDR3 is 13 residues long. V lost 5 bases, J lost 8 bases, and 3 bases stayed unmatched. In nucleotides, the CDR3 is TGTGCCAGCAGTCGGACAGGGGTCGAAAAACTGTTTTTT. Translating it yields CASSRTGVEKLFF.

In its sample, this clonotype was seen a few times. This rearrangement joins TRBV15 to TRBJ1-6, with D possibly matching TRBD1 (6 bases). CDR1 is LNHNV and CDR2 is YYDKDF in the germline V gene (reference sequence). The CDR3 has 14 residues. The V end was cut by 5 bases, the J end by 10 bases, with 15 bases between. The CDR3 region is CATSSTGSGSPLHF. CDR3 DNA: TGTGCCACCAGCTCGACAGGATCCGGATCACCCCTCCACTTT.

This clonotype was seen repeatedly, ten times or more. This chain connects TRBV5-4 to TRBJ2-3, with TRBD2 matching 7 bases. CDR3 length: 14 amino acids. V gave up 4 bases and J gave up 2 bases; unmatched junction bases: 4. Germline CDR1 and CDR2: SGHNT and YYREEE (reference sequence). CDR3 loop: CASSRAGNTDTQYF. The CDR3, as DNA: TGTGCCAGCAGCCGAGCGGGGAACACAGATACGCAGTATTTT.

This clonotype has at least ten counts. V is TRBV7-2 and J is TRBJ1-3, with D possibly matching TRBD1 (5 bases). CDR3 length: 20 residues. Germline CDR1 is SGHTA and CDR2 is FQGNSA. Trimming removed 2 bases from V and 0 bases from J, with 23 bases in between. The CDR3 coding sequence is TGTGCCAGCAGCTTAAGGGGAGAGTGGGCCAGGGAGAACTCTGGAAACACCATATATTTT. It is translated as CASSLRGEWARENSGNTIYF.

V gene TRBV4-3 combines with J gene TRBJ1-6; maybe TRBD1 (5 bases). This CDR3 comprises 15 residues. Trimming removed 4 bases from V and 7 bases from J, with 14 bases in between. Germline loops: CDR1 LGHNA, CDR2 YSLEER. CDR3 region: CASSLQDAGNSPLHF. The CDR3 DNA reads TGCGCCAGCAGCCTACAGGACGCAGGGAATTCACCCCTCCACTTT.

The chain uses TRBV6-1 and TRBJ2-3; 9 bases fit TRBD2. The ends lost 6 bases at V and 2 bases at J; junction bases unmatched: 3. CDR3 length: 14 amino acids. CDR1 and CDR2 (germline): MNHNS, SASEGT. CDR3 DNA: TGTGCCAGCAGGAGCGGGGGGAACACAGATACGCAGTATTTT. This translates into CASRSGGNTDTQYF.

V is TRBV19 and J is TRBJ2-5; the match to TRBD1 covers 11 bases. The V gene end was trimmed by 6 bases and the J gene end by 5 bases; junction bases not matched to a gene: 8. CDR3 size: 15 residues. Germline CDR1 LNHDA, CDR2 SQIVND (reference sequence). Written as DNA, the CDR3 is TGTGCCAGTAGGCATGGACAGGGGGCCGGTGAGACCCAGTACTTC. Encoded protein: CASRHGQGAGETQYF.